This TCR beta chain is drawn from a study of cytomegalovirus exposure and HLA in healthy donors (dated 2017 in TCRdb). Turning to the overall study: A later analysis indicated that the 130 or so validation repertoires were generated on the platform also employed for the 700 or so repertoires of the first cohort. The study was designed to test whether signatures of past pathogen exposure could be identified by cataloging public T cell receptors. Besides the first cohort of approximately 670 subjects, a separate validation cohort made up of roughly 130 different subjects was used. The study combined high-throughput TCR immunosequencing, statistical association of individual TCRs with disease status, and machine learning to predict cytomegalovirus infection status.

From cysteine to phenylalanine, the CDR3 is 15 amino acids long. Only the CDR3 portion is preserved as DNA: 45 bases, with reading frame beginning at the first base. Trimming accounts for 5 bases at V and 2 bases at J, while the number of junction bases matched to no gene is 9. The germline V gene (reference sequence) yields MNHEY for CDR1 and SMNVEV for CDR2. Library preparation was by the immunoSEQ multiplex PCR assay. From the authors' description of their analysis: To diagnose cytomegalovirus status from the catalog of TCR beta chain sequences, a statistical classification framework was built. The source is immuneACCESS, and TCRdb retained only in-frame sequences with V and J called. Part of the clones is not carried over; for the studies checked, unresolved V genes explain less than half of this, and the remainder is unexplained. The DNA gave D and trimming, while V, J and clone size come from that table. The sample data list 260,000 or so clones, and 88% of these were observed just once. Of the sample, about 0.9% falls within the top ten clones.

Study-wide findings and limitations: Across donors, most TCR sequences were observed very rarely, whereas some public TCRs were present in many individuals. A later analysis lacked HLA typing for the validation cohort, so it scored co-occurrence in that cohort across all 130 or so repertoires. A few of the identified cytomegalovirus-associated TCR beta chains were confirmed in vitro to be specific for cytomegalovirus antigens. It was suggested by the authors that the approach could potentially be generalized to other disease states and immunological phenotypes. A total of around 150 TCR beta chains were listed by the study as associated with cytomegalovirus. The classifier was reported to diagnose cytomegalovirus status with high specificity and sensitivity in both the original cohort and the validation cohort. Subsequent analysis determined that TCRs grouped into clusters in the first cohort also showed a tendency toward co-occurrence across the roughly 110 validation repertoires, and 85% to 95% of cluster scores exceeded 0.

Separate from the roughly 700-subject first cohort, the validation cohort of roughly 120 subjects was the group to which the donors belonged. Regarding this clone: Its antigen has not been determined. One base away there is no much larger clone; base qualities are not given.

This clonotype was obtained from a woman aged 18-30 years in good health and CMV-seronegative. The sequenced sample was PBMCs. The rearranged segments are TRBV27 and TRBJ2-7, with 7 central nucleotides matching TRBD1. CDR3 region: CASSTPQTGTYEQYF. Here is the DNA: TGTGCCAGCAGTACCCCTCAGACAGGGACCTACGAGCAGTACTTC.